The following is a T cell receptor beta chain sequence with its context. There is no known antigen for this receptor. It has no much larger one-base neighbor in the sample; base qualities were not kept. These data originate in a study of blood T cell repertoires in COVID-19 (dated by TCRdb to 2018 to 2021). Regarding the complete study: Samples covering the acute and convalescent phases of COVID-19 were provided by collaborators in the United States, Italy and Spain. The material from the prospective study consisted of cDNA or gDNA derived from T cells, B-cell-depleted T cells, or PBMCs. The repertoires were released in a freely available public database intended as a resource for research on the immune response to SARS-CoV-2. Where HLA class I and class II types were available, the types were taken from metadata supplied by the sample provider, not from assay-based typing. Samples were obtained from the ongoing ImmuneRACE study (first 160 participants) and from roughly 1,300 subjects provided by 6 global collaborators. The dataset comprised deeply sampled blood TCRbeta repertoires from subjects exposed to, actively infected with, or recovered from COVID-19. A de-identified subject ID, COVID-19 status, age in years and sex were almost always included in the sample metadata. The full study reports these points: The quantity of clinical and demographic metadata differed by source and by participant and was supplied without curation.

In Seattle, one collaborating source enrolled patients while the infection was active and tracked those patients longitudinally over the course of disease. Whole blood was collected in K2EDTA tubes by collaborating institutions according to the institutions' own protocols. For TCRbeta analysis, collaborators shipped samples in one of three forms: frozen whole blood, isolated PBMCs, or DNA extracted from either of those sample types. TCRbeta CDR3 regions were amplified from genomic DNA by means of the immunoSEQ Assay, a bias-controlled multiplex PCR. Processing in the source paper ran as follows. The number of nucleated cells in each sample was estimated by amplification of reference gene primers within the assay. To quantify the absolute abundance of each unique TCRbeta CDR3 rearrangement, sequence reads were collapsed and filtered. For each sample, productive Simpson clonality was calculated as the square root of Simpson's diversity index across productive rearrangements. The source is immuneACCESS, and TCRdb retained only in-frame sequences with V and J called. Part of the clones is not carried over; for the studies checked, unresolved V genes explain less than half of this, and the remainder is unexplained. Clone size and V and J calls were adopted from that table, with D and trimming inferred from the DNA. Here the sample has 200,000 to 250,000 clones; roughly 92% occur a single time. The ten largest make up 0.82% of the sample.

Sequences were obtained from peripheral blood. The source is a man between 60 and 75 years old with COVID-19, enrolled during active disease.

The DNA reads TGTGCCAGCGCTACAGGGGGCATGGGGTTAACTGAAGCTTTCTTT. The resulting protein is CASATGGMGLTEAFF. The chain is made from TRBV18 and TRBJ1-1; TRBD1 agrees with 9 junctional bases. Taken from cysteine to phenylalanine, the CDR3 has 15 residues. Of all the DNA, just the CDR3 is kept, 45 bases in frame from base 1. Based on the germline V gene, the CDR1 and CDR2 sequences are KGHSH and LQKENI. The germline V and J ends show losses of 8 bases and 5 bases respectively, and no gene match explains 12 bases of the junction.